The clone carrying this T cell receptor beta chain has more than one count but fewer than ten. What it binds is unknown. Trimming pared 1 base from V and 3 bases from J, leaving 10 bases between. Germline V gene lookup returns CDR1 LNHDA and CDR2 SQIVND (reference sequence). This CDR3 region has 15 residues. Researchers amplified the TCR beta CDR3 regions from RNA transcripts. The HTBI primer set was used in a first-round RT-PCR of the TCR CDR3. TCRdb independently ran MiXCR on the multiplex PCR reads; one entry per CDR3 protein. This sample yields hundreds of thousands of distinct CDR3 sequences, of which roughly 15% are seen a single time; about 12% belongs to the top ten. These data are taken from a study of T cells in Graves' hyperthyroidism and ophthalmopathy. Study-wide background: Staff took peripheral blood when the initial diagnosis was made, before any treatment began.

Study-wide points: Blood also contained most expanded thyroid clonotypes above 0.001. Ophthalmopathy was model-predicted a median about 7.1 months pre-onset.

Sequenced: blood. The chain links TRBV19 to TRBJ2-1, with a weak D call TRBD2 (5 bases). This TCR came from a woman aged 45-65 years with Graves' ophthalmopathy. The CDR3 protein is CASSIGSVGYNEQFF. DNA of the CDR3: TGTGCCAGTAGTATAGGTAGCGTGGGCTACAATGAGCAGTTCTTC. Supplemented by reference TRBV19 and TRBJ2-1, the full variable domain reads DGGITQSPKYLFRKEGQNVTLSCEQNLNHDAMYWYRQDPGQGLRLIYYSQIVNDFQKGDIAEGYSVSREKKESFPLTVTSAQKNPTAFYLCASSIGSVGYNEQFFGPGTRLTVL.